The clone carrying this T cell receptor (beta chain) was recorded many times. Its specificity is not known. The source of the sample is a study of identical twins. Study results and caveats: Partly confounded zero-insertion analyses could result from invariant MAIT and iNKT cells. There was an excess of low generation probability in the out-of-frame alpha sequences that twins shared.

The junction had 7 bases not matched to a gene; V was cut back by 5 bases and J by 2 bases. This CDR3 is built from 15 residues. MiXCR, applied by TCRdb to the 5' RACE reads, yields one record per CDR3 protein. This sample has around 280,000 distinct CDR3 sequences; around 8.8% occur once, and the top ten carry 2% to 2.5%. All of the donors were Caucasians in good health. These same records also appear under a second study, on yellow fever vaccine responses in identical twins.

The chain joins TRBV12-3 or TRBV12-4 to TRBJ2-3, with TRBD1 matching over 7 bases. The source of this sequence is a woman under 30 in good health. Sequencing was carried out using memory (CD45RO+) T cells sorted from blood. The DNA for the CDR3 is TGTGCCAGCAGTCCACAGGACAGGACCACAGATACGCAGTATTTT. This gives the protein CASSPQDRTTDTQYF.